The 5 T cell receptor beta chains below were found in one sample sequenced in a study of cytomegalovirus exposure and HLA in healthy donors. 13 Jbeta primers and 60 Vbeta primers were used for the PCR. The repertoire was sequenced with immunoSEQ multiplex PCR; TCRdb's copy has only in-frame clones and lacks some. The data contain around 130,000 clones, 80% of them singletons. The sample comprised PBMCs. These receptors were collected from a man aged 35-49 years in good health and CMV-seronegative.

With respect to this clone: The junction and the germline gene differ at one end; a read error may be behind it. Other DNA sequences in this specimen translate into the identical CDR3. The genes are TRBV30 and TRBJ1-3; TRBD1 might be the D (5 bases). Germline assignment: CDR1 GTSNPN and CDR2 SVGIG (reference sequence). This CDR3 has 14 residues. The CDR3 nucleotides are TGTGCGACATCTACAGGCTACTCTGGAAATACCATATATTTT. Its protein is CATSTGYSGNTIYF. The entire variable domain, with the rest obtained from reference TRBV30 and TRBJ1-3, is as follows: SQTIHQWPATLVQPVGSPLSLECTVEGTSNPNLYWYRQAAGRGLQLLFYSVGIGQISSEVPQNLSASRPQDRQFILSSKKLLLSDSGFYLCATSTGYSGNTIYFGEGSWLTVV.

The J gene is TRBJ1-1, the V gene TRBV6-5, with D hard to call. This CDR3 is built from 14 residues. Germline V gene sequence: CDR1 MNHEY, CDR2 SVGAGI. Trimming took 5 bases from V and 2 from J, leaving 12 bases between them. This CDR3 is CASSRPPGNTEAFF. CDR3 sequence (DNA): TGTGCCAGCAGTAGACCCCCGGGAAACACTGAAGCTTTCTTT.

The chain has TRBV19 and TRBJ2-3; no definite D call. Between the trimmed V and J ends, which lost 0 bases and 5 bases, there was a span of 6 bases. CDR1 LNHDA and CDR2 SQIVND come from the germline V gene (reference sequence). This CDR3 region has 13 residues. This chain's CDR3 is CASSIDGRDTQYF. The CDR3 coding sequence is TGTGCCAGTAGTATAGACGGTAGAGATACGCAGTATTTT.

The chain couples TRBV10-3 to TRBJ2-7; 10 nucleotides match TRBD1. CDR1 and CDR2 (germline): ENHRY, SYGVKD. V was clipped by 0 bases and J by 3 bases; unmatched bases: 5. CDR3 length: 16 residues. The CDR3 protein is CAISESGDRGDYEQYF. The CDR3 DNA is TGTGCCATCAGTGAGTCGGGGGACAGGGGAGACTACGAGCAGTACTTC.

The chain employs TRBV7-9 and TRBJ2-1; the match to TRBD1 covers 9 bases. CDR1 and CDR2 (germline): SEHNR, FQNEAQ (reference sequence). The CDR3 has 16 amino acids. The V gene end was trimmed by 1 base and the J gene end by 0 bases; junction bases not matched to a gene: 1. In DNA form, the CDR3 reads TGTGCCAGCAGCTTAGTGACAGGGGGCTCCTACAATGAGCAGTTCTTC. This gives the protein CASSLVTGGSYNEQFF.